Below, 21 T cell receptor beta chains from the same sample are listed, as sequenced in a study of T-cell reconstitution after alpha-beta-depleted transplantation in children. TCRbeta library preparation incorporated unique molecular identifiers. Via MiXCR, TCRdb re-called the PCR reads, giving one row per CDR3 protein. The table includes fewer than 90,000 distinct CDR3 sequences, around 7.9% detected once. Material: PBMCs from the stem cell graft donor, obtained from the stem cell graft. These TCRs come from a human donor who donated a stem cell graft to a child with acute lymphoblastic leukemia.

This clonotype appeared many times. The V call is TRBV20-1, the J call TRBJ1-1, with D perhaps TRBD1 (5 bases). Trimming removed 1 base at V and 3 bases at J, with 12 bases between. The germline CDR1 and CDR2 sequences are DFQATT and SNEGSKA (reference sequence). CDR3 length: 14 amino acids. CDR3 bases: TGCAGTGCTAGAGGCGAGGGGCGGGACACTGAAGCTTTCTTT. Translated: CSARGEGRDTEAFF.

In its sample, this clonotype was seen many times. This rearrangement joins TRBV5-1 to TRBJ2-1; D call uncertain. The CDR3 sequence is 15 residues long. V lost 6 bases, J lost 0 bases, and 13 bases lay in between. Germline V gene data show CDR1 as SGHRS and CDR2 as YFSETQ. CDR3: CASTTSGNSYNEQFF. CDR3 in DNA: TGCGCCAGCACGACATCAGGTAACTCCTACAATGAGCAGTTCTTC. Drawing the rest from reference TRBV5-1 and TRBJ2-1, the complete variable domain is KAGVTQTPRYLIKTRGQQVTLSCSPISGHRSVSWYQQTPGQGLQFLFEYFSETQRNKGNFPGRFSGRQFSNSRSEMNVSTLELGDSALYLCASTTSGNSYNEQFFGPGTRLTVL.

This clonotype was recorded at least ten times. The chain uses TRBV4-3 and TRBJ2-6; D is undetermined. CDR1 is LGHNA and CDR2 is YSLEER in the germline V gene. The V end lost 0 bases, the J end lost 0 bases, and 6 bases lay between the germline ends. The CDR3 sequence is 16 residues long. The CDR3 DNA is TGCGCCAGCAGCCAAGACGGACCCTCTGGGGCCAACGTCCTGACTTTC. Its protein product is CASSQDGPSGANVLTF.

This clonotype has at least ten counts. The DNA for the CDR3 is TGCGCCAGCAGCCAAGATCGGGGTACCTACGAGCAGTACTTC. It translates to CASSQDRGTYEQYF. The rearrangement links TRBV4-3 to TRBJ2-7; maybe TRBD2 (5 bases). In germline, CDR1 is LGHNA, CDR2 YSLEER. The CDR3 is 14 amino acids. V was pared by 0 bases and J by 2 bases, with 8 bases between.

This clonotype was recorded at least ten times. J is TRBJ1-1 and V is TRBV27; D is undetermined. The CDR3 covers 14 residues. CDR1 is MNHEY, CDR2 SMNVEV, per germline (reference sequence). V was shortened by 3 bases and J by 4 bases, with 12 bases between the two germline ends. The CDR3 coding sequence is TGTGCCAGCAGTTTCGTCAGGTTCGGCACTGAAGCTTTCTTT. Its translation is CASSFVRFGTEAFF.

This clonotype was seen at least ten times. The chain couples TRBV6-1 to TRBJ2-7; the D is unclear. This CDR3 is built from 13 residues. Trimming removed 7 bases at V and 0 bases at J, with 10 bases between. The germline CDR1 and CDR2 sequences are MNHNS and SASEGT. CDR3 amino acids: CASNPGGSYEQYF. DNA for the CDR3: TGTGCCAGCAATCCCGGCGGCTCCTACGAGCAGTACTTC.

Comment on this clonotype: One end of the junction fails to match germline, which may point to a read error. The V and J genes are TRBV3-1 and TRBJ1-2; D is unclear. The CDR3 covers 17 residues. The V gene's germline CDR1 is LGHDT and CDR2 YNNKEL (reference sequence). This CDR3 is CATSQQVAVLPNYGYTF. In DNA, the CDR3 is TGTGCCACCAGCCAGCAAGTGGCGGTGCTTCCTAACTATGGCTACACCTTC. Variable domain in full (rest from reference TRBV3-1 and TRBJ1-2): DTAVSQTPKYLVTQMGNDKSIKCEQNLGHDTMYWYKQDSKKFLKIMFSYNNKELIINETVPNRFSPKSPDKAHLNLHINSLELGDSAVYFCATSQQVAVLPNYGYTFGSGTRLTVV.

With regard to this clonotype: Sequence at one end of the junction differs from germline and may be a read error. J is TRBJ1-4 and V is TRBV3-1; D may be TRBD1 (5 bases). Per germline, CDR1 LGHDT and CDR2 YNNKEL (reference sequence). This CDR3 spans 17 amino acids. The CDR3 region is CTSSQGPPGTLNEKLFF. DNA of the CDR3: TGTACCAGCAGCCAAGGGCCCCCCGGGACCCTTAATGAAAAACTGTTTTTT.

There are many counts of this clonotype. The gene calls are TRBV20-1 and TRBJ1-4, with 7 bases aligning to TRBD1. Germline CDR1 reads DFQATT; CDR2 reads SNEGSKA (reference sequence). The CDR3 runs to 16 residues. V trimming: 3 bases; J trimming: 8 bases; junction bases outside the gene matches: 15. The CDR3 protein is CSASARGLGFEEKLFF. In DNA, the CDR3 is TGCAGTGCTAGCGCTAGGGGGCTCGGCTTCGAAGAAAAACTGTTTTTT.

Many counts were recorded for this clonotype. The V and J genes are TRBV4-3 and TRBJ2-7; the match to TRBD1 covers 9 bases. The CDR3 spans 15 residues. V shed 3 bases, J shed 2 bases, and the junction held 5 bases outside the gene matches. Germline V lookup: CDR1 LGHNA, CDR2 YSLEER. CDR3 loop: CASSQGQGLAYEQYF. The CDR3 DNA reads as TGCGCCAGCAGCCAGGGACAGGGCCTAGCCTACGAGCAGTACTTC.

This clonotype has a count of ten or more. This chain connects TRBV10-3 to TRBJ2-7, with unresolved D. Germline V gene data show CDR1 as ENHRY and CDR2 as SYGVKD. This CDR3 has 13 residues. The germline V and J ends were trimmed by 3 bases and 7 bases, with 13 bases remaining between them. CDR3 DNA sequence: TGTGCCATCAGTGACAGAGGCTCTTATGAGCAGTACTTC. Translating it yields CAISDRGSYEQYF.

This clonotype was recorded at least ten times. V and J are TRBV10-3 and TRBJ2-6, with 12 bases matching TRBD1. The trim removed 2 bases at V and 4 bases at J, leaving 12 bases unmatched. The CDR3 covers 20 residues. Germline lookup yields CDR1 ENHRY and CDR2 SYGVKD. The CDR3 DNA is TGTGCCATCAGTGAGCACCGACCGGGACAGGGGGCGGCAGGGGCCAACGTCCTGACTTTC. It yields the protein CAISEHRPGQGAAGANVLTF.

This clonotype was counted only a few times. The chain uses TRBV7-2 and TRBJ2-3; D not certain. CDR3 length: 13 residues. Trimming took off 6 bases at V and 15 bases at J, with 22 bases between the two ends. The V gene's germline CDR1 is SGHTA and CDR2 FQGNSA. The CDR3 spells CASSPNAVGSRYF. The CDR3 region has the DNA TGTGCCAGCAGTCCTAACGCAGTAGGGTCTCGCTATTTT.

This chain connects TRBV20-1 to TRBJ1-2; the D gene is possibly TRBD1 (5 bases). This CDR3 has 15 residues. Per the germline V gene, CDR1 is DFQATT and CDR2 is SNEGSKA (reference sequence). V was shortened by 2 bases and J by 4 bases, with 17 bases between the two germline ends. The CDR3 nucleotides read TGCAGTGCTAGACCTGCCGGGACCGGGGGCTATGGCTACACCTTC. Protein sequence: CSARPAGTGGYGYTF.

This clonotype came up many times. V is TRBV27 and J is TRBJ1-5; D unclear. CDR3 length equals 13 residues. Trimming removed 3 bases at V and 5 bases at J, with 8 bases between. CDR1 is MNHEY, CDR2 SMNVEV, per germline (reference sequence). The CDR3 region is CASSLGRYQPQHF. CDR3 nucleotides: TGTGCCAGCAGTTTGGGCAGATATCAGCCCCAGCATTTT.

This clonotype has a count of ten or more. The rearrangement joins TRBV5-1 to TRBJ2-3; 8 positions match TRBD2. V was pared by 4 bases and J by 2 bases, with 24 bases of the junction left unmatched. CDR1 SGHRS and CDR2 YFSETQ come from the germline V gene. The CDR3 loop spans 21 amino acids. The CDR3 is CASSPRGGNAGGRGNTDTQYF. CDR3 coding DNA: TGCGCCAGCAGCCCCCGTGGGGGGAACGCGGGAGGCCGTGGCAACACAGATACGCAGTATTTT.

J is TRBJ2-4 and V is TRBV29-1; 8 bases are a match to TRBD1. Germline-derived CDR1 and CDR2 are SQVTM and ANQGSEA. V was clipped by 6 bases and J by 4 bases; unmatched bases: 11. The CDR3 covers 15 residues. CDR3 sequence (DNA): TGCAGCGTCGTTACGGGACAGGACTCTAAAAACATTCAGTACTTC. As protein: CSVVTGQDSKNIQYF.

This clonotype was counted at least ten times. This chain links TRBV5-1 with TRBJ2-2, with unresolved D. CDR1 is SGHRS, CDR2 YFSETQ, per germline. V lost 3 bases and J 7 bases, leaving 13 bases between the germline ends. The length of the CDR3 is 14 residues. The CDR3 bases are TGCGCCAGCAGCTCCGGATTTTTGGGCGGGGAGCTGTTTTTT. Protein product: CASSSGFLGGELFF.

The V call is TRBV28, the J call TRBJ1-4, with unresolved D. The length of the CDR3 is 16 residues. Germline V CDR1 and CDR2: MDHEN, SYDVKM. V was shortened by 1 base and J by 6 bases, with 15 bases between the two germline ends. CDR3 sequence: CASSLFFPLRDEKLFF. CDR3 bases: TGTGCCAGCAGTTTATTCTTCCCCTTACGTGATGAAAAACTGTTTTTT.

This chain links TRBV6-2 or TRBV6-3 with TRBJ2-5; TRBD1 agrees at 9 bases. J lost 5 bases, V lost 5 bases, and 9 bases had no gene match. The CDR3 sequence is 15 residues long. The germline V gene encodes CDR1 MNHEY and CDR2 SVGEGT. CDR3 in DNA: TGTGCCAGCAGTCCCCGGACAGGGGACGGCGAGACCCAGTACTTC. Its translation: CASSPRTGDGETQYF.

This clonotype was recorded many times. The V gene is TRBV20-1, the J gene TRBJ1-2; weak D call: TRBD1 (5 bases). CDR1 is DFQATT, CDR2 SNEGSKA, per germline (reference sequence). Trimming shortened V by 3 bases and J by 8 bases, and 13 bases separated the two germline ends. The CDR3 covers 12 residues. This chain's CDR3 is CSASSGIFGYTF. CDR3 bases: TGCAGTGCTAGTTCAGGGATATTCGGCTACACCTTC.